Shown below are 15 T cell receptor beta chains from a single sample sequenced in a study of T cells expressing NK-cell markers. TCRdb processed the 5' RACE reads again and assigns one entry to each CDR3 protein, with no DNA. The sample includes 400,000 or so distinct CDR3 sequences. The sample taken for sequencing was blood T cells: a sorted CD56 or NKG2C T cell subset, CD4+ or CD8+ T cells, or bulk PBMC T cells (not recorded which). These TCRs come from a woman aged 45-65 years in good health.

This sequence joins TRBV25-1 and TRBJ1-2; the TCRdb D gene call, TRBD1, has no DNA to confirm it. CDR3 length equals 17 residues. Germline assignment: CDR1 MGHDK and CDR2 SYGVNS. CDR3 amino acids: CASSSRDRGRSSYGYTF.

CDR3 loop: CASRWEQGEDTEAFF. The rearrangement links TRBV10-1 to TRBJ1-1; checking the TCRdb D call of TRBD1 is not possible without DNA. The CDR3 is 15 amino acids. The germline CDR1 and CDR2 sequences are WNHNN and SYGVQD (reference sequence).

The J gene is TRBJ2-2, the V gene TRBV24-1. The CDR3 sequence is 13 residues long. Germline-derived CDR1 and CDR2 are KGHDR and SFDVKD. CDR3 loop: CATSDRWPGELFF.

The chain carries TRBV7-9 and TRBJ2-5; absent DNA, TCRdb's TRBD1 call cannot be checked. The germline gives CDR1 SEHNR, CDR2 FQNEAQ (reference sequence). CDR3 length: 14 amino acids. The CDR3 protein is CASSPRDPKETQYF.

The chain employs TRBV7-9 and TRBJ1-1. This CDR3 region has 16 residues. CDR1 and CDR2 (germline): SEHNR, FQNEAQ (reference sequence). The CDR3 loop reads CASSRTTGSIDTEAFF.

V and J are TRBV7-9 and TRBJ2-3. Looked up from germline, CDR1 is SEHNR and CDR2 is FQNEAQ (reference sequence). The CDR3 contains 13 residues. The CDR3 sequence is CASSLTRPDTQYF.

The V call is TRBV5-1, the J call TRBJ2-1; with no DNA, the TCRdb D assignment of TRBD2 cannot be verified. The CDR3 consists of 18 residues. Germline-derived CDR1 and CDR2 are SGHRS and YFSETQ. The CDR3 here is CASSYGLSGGRVYNEQFF.

The rearrangement uses TRBV10-2 and TRBJ1-2; TCRdb outputs TRBD1, but without DNA this stays unchecked. The germline CDR1 and CDR2 sequences are WSHSY and SAAADI. The CDR3 runs to 16 residues. Here the CDR3 reads CASSEPDRKINYGYTF.

V is TRBV7-2 and J is TRBJ2-1; TCRdb selects TRBD2, and the lack of DNA leaves this call unchecked. CDR3 size: 17 residues. Germline assignment: CDR1 SGHTA and CDR2 FQGNSA. This CDR3 reads CASSLASTSGSYNEQFF.

The chain links TRBV10-3 to TRBJ1-4. The germline CDR1 and CDR2 sequences are ENHRY and SYGVKD. This CDR3 is built from 13 residues. The CDR3 protein is CAISESTLEKLFF.

The chain combines TRBV20-1 with TRBJ2-1; the TCRdb call, TRBD1, lacks DNA for checking. Germline V gene sequence: CDR1 DFQATT, CDR2 SNEGSKA (reference sequence). This CDR3 has 14 residues. The CDR3 is CSARDRGEDDEQFF.

The chain employs TRBV9 and TRBJ2-5. Germline V gene sequence: CDR1 SGDLS, CDR2 YYNGEE. The CDR3 consists of 12 residues. This chain's CDR3 is CASSVDGETQYF.

The rearrangement uses TRBV19 and TRBJ1-3. CDR1 is LNHDA, CDR2 SQIVND, per germline (reference sequence). The CDR3 sequence is 11 residues long. The CDR3 loop is CGGSSGNTIYF. The complete variable domain, with remaining parts taken from reference TRBV19 and TRBJ1-3, reads DGGITQSPKYLFRKEGQNVTLSCEQNLNHDAMYWYRQDPGQGLRLIYYSQIVNDFQKGDIAEGYSVSREKKESFPLTVTSAQKNPTAFYLCGGSSGNTIYFGEGSWLTVV.

The chain employs TRBV28 and TRBJ2-1; checking the TCRdb D call of TRBD1 is not possible without DNA. This CDR3 has 13 residues. Germline V gene lookup returns CDR1 MDHEN and CDR2 SYDVKM. The CDR3 loop is CASNDRTYNEQFF.

This chain links TRBV11-2 with TRBJ1-2; TCRdb returns TRBD1, unconfirmable since there is no DNA. The CDR3 is 15 amino acids. The germline gives CDR1 SGHAT, CDR2 FQNNGV. CDR3: CASSPTGTDNYGYTF. The whole variable domain, remainder taken from reference TRBV11-2 and TRBJ1-2, is EAGVAQSPRYKIIEKRQSVAFWCNPISGHATLYWYQQILGQGPKLLIQFQNNGVVDDSQLPKDRFSAERLKGVDSTLKIQPAKLEDSAVYLCASSPTGTDNYGYTFGSGTRLTVV.